These 27 T cell receptor beta chains were sequenced from one sample in a study of blood T cell repertoires in COVID-19. TCRdb's copy holds only in-frame clones and misses some; the assay was immunoSEQ multiplex PCR. This table holds some 180,000 clones, around 84% found once. Sequenced material: peripheral blood. These receptors all stem from a human donor in a cohort sampled during active COVID-19.

The chain is built from TRBV3-1 (or the pseudogene TRBV3-2) and TRBJ2-7; possibly TRBD2 for D (5 bases). The CDR3 extends over 16 amino acids. Germline values: CDR1 LGHDT, CDR2 YNNKEL (reference sequence). The germline V and J ends were trimmed by 4 bases and 3 bases, with 19 bases remaining between them. CDR3 sequence reads: CASSRTNPRRGYEQYF. The CDR3 DNA reads as TGTGCCAGCAGCCGGACCAATCCGCGCCGGGGCTACGAGCAGTACTTC.

This chain connects TRBV27 to TRBJ2-6; TRBD1 matches at 9 bases. Germline V gene data show CDR1 as MNHEY and CDR2 as SMNVEV (reference sequence). The CDR3 is 18 amino acids. V lost 2 bases and J lost 2; bases outside the gene matches: 7. The CDR3 sequence is CASSLNGQGRAGANVLTF. In DNA form, the CDR3 reads TGTGCCAGCAGTTTAAACGGACAGGGGAGGGCTGGGGCCAACGTCCTGACTTTC. The full variable domain, with the rest looked up from reference TRBV27 and TRBJ2-6, is EAQVTQNPRYLITVTGKKLTVTCSQNMNHEYMSWYRQDPGLGLRQIYYSMNVEVTDKGDVPEGYKVSRKEKRNFPLILESPSPNQTSLYFCASSLNGQGRAGANVLTFGAGSRLTVL.

The chain uses TRBV6-5 and TRBJ1-5; 9 bases match TRBD1. The CDR3 is 14 amino acids. V lost 5 bases to trimming and J lost 7 bases; unmatched junction nucleotides: 6. In germline, CDR1 is MNHEY, CDR2 SVGAGI. CDR3 region: CASSPQGAEQPQHF. The CDR3 nucleotides are TGTGCCAGCAGTCCACAGGGGGCTGAACAGCCCCAGCATTTT.

The V gene is TRBV2, the J gene TRBJ2-3, with TRBD2 matching 12 bases. The trim removed 5 bases at V and 2 bases at J, leaving 5 bases unmatched. The CDR3 covers 16 residues. Germline CDR1 SNHLY, CDR2 FYNNEI. The CDR3 DNA reads as TGTGCCAGCAGTCCGTGGACTAGCGGGGTCACAGATACGCAGTATTTT. Protein: CASSPWTSGVTDTQYF.

The rearrangement links TRBV28 to TRBJ2-3; 10 bases map to TRBD2. J was trimmed by 4 bases and V by 6 bases; bases with no gene match: 10. The germline V gene encodes CDR1 MDHEN and CDR2 SYDVKM. The CDR3 is 16 amino acids. CDR3 amino acids: CASSPPSGRVADTQYF. CDR3 sequence (DNA): TGTGCCAGCAGCCCACCAAGCGGGAGGGTGGCAGATACGCAGTATTTT.

V usage is TRBV7-8 and J usage is TRBJ2-5; D perhaps matches TRBD2 (5 bases). CDR1 and CDR2 (germline): SGHVS, FQNEAQ. With 0 bases removed from V and 5 bases from J, the gap between germline ends came to 10 bases. The CDR3 runs to 14 residues. The DNA of the CDR3 is TGTGCCAGCAGCTTAGCGAGAGGGTGGGAGACCCAGTACTTC. Its protein product is CASSLARGWETQYF.

This sequence joins TRBV5-4 and TRBJ2-5; D is uncertain. The germline gives CDR1 SGHNT, CDR2 YYREEE (reference sequence). The germline V and J ends were trimmed by 2 bases and 2 bases, with 10 bases remaining between them. The CDR3 extends over 14 amino acids. DNA of the CDR3: TGTGCCAGCAGCTTCCTGACATTACAAGAGACCCAGTACTTC. This gives the protein CASSFLTLQETQYF.

The gene calls are TRBV7-8 and TRBJ2-3; 7 bases match TRBD2. From germline, CDR1 is SGHVS and CDR2 FQNEAQ. This CDR3 has 15 amino acids. The V gene end was trimmed by 5 bases and the J gene end by 2 bases; junction bases not matched to a gene: 7. The chain's CDR3 is CASSIPSGPTDTQYF. As DNA, the CDR3 is TGTGCCAGCAGCATACCTAGCGGACCCACAGATACGCAGTATTTT.

V gene TRBV2 combines with J gene TRBJ2-1, with a tentative D call TRBD1 (6 bases). The CDR3 is 14 residues long. Germline V gene lookup returns CDR1 SNHLY and CDR2 FYNNEI. V lost 7 bases and J lost 4, with 14 bases in between. The chain's CDR3 is CASKKETGYNEQFF. As DNA, the CDR3 is TGTGCCAGCAAGAAAGAGACAGGTTACAATGAGCAGTTCTTC.

V and J are TRBV11-2 and TRBJ2-7; perhaps TRBD1 as D (6 bases). The V end was cut by 4 bases, the J end by 2 bases, with 15 bases between. This CDR3 region has 15 residues. Germline V gene sequence: CDR1 SGHAT, CDR2 FQNNGV. CDR3 bases: TGTGCCAGCAGCTCCCAGGGGACGGCCGCCTACGAGCAGTACTTC. It encodes CASSSQGTAAYEQYF.

The V gene is TRBV4-2, the J gene TRBJ2-3; a weak D match, TRBD2 (6 bases). V lost 1 base and J 0 bases, leaving 11 bases between the germline ends. The CDR3 extends over 16 amino acids. Germline V gene sequence: CDR1 LGHNA, CDR2 YNFKEQ. CDR3 nucleotide sequence: TGTGCCAGCAGCCAAGTACAGCGGGCGAGCACAGATACGCAGTATTTT. It translates to CASSQVQRASTDTQYF.

In nucleotides, the CDR3 is TGTGCCAGCACCCCCCCGGTATCAGAGACCCAGTACTTC. Encoded protein: CASTPPVSETQYF. The chain is built from TRBV2 and TRBJ2-5; no firm D call. The V and J ends lost 7 bases and 4 bases respectively, with 13 bases between them. CDR1 SNHLY and CDR2 FYNNEI come from the germline V gene. CDR3 length: 13 residues. Combining the CDR3 with reference TRBV2 and TRBJ2-5 gives the whole variable domain EPEVTQTPSHQVTQMGQEVILRCVPISNHLYFYWYRQILGQKVEFLVSFYNNEISEKSEIFDDQFSVERPDGSNFTLKIRSTKLEDSAMYFCASTPPVSETQYFGPGTRLLVL.

The chain combines TRBV18 with TRBJ2-1; 9 bases map to TRBD2. The CDR3 extends over 16 amino acids. V trimming: 5 bases; J trimming: 0 bases; junction bases outside the gene matches: 5. Germline CDR1 is KGHSH and CDR2 is LQKENI. The CDR3 sequence: CASSTVAGVSYNEQFF. As DNA, the CDR3 is TGTGCCAGCTCAACAGTAGCGGGAGTCTCCTACAATGAGCAGTTCTTC.

V gene TRBV28 combines with J gene TRBJ1-3; a weak D match, TRBD1 (6 bases). In germline, CDR1 is MDHEN, CDR2 SYDVKM. Trimming took off 2 bases at V and 3 bases at J, with 14 bases between the two ends. The CDR3 extends over 16 amino acids. The CDR3 bases are TGTGCCAGCAGTTTAGGGGGCCTAGGCTTTGGAAACACCATATATTTT. Amino acid sequence: CASSLGGLGFGNTIYF. The full variable domain, its missing parts supplied by reference TRBV28 and TRBJ1-3, is DVKVTQSSRYLVKRTGEKVFLECVQDMDHENMFWYRQDPGLGLRLIYFSYDVKMKEKGDIPEGYSVSREKKERFSLILESASTNQTSMYLCASSLGGLGFGNTIYFGEGSWLTVV.

The chain couples TRBV27 to TRBJ1-2, with a tentative D call TRBD1 (5 bases). Per germline, CDR1 MNHEY and CDR2 SMNVEV (reference sequence). The CDR3 runs 15 residues. V gave up 6 bases and J gave up 6 bases, with 20 bases separating them. CDR3 DNA: TGTGCCAGCAGCCGTCTCGATCGGGGGGAAGATGGCTACACCTTC. Protein product: CASSRLDRGEDGYTF.

This clone was detected a few times. The genes are TRBV7-9 and TRBJ1-2; 7 nucleotides agree with TRBD1. Trimming at V came to 1 base and at J to 1 base, leaving 3 bases not matched to a gene. This CDR3 comprises 15 residues. Germline CDR1 SEHNR, CDR2 FQNEAQ (reference sequence). CDR3 in amino acids: CASSLEGAGNYGYTF. CDR3 in DNA: TGTGCCAGCAGCTTAGAGGGGGCCGGTAACTATGGCTACACCTTC.

The rearrangement uses TRBV11-2 and TRBJ1-4; D might be TRBD1 (5 bases). V lost 5 bases to trimming and J lost 7 bases, with 11 bases between them. The germline CDR1 and CDR2 sequences are SGHAT and FQNNGV. The CDR3 loop spans 13 amino acids. The CDR3 region has the DNA TGTGCCAGCAGCCGTACCCAGGGTGAAAAACTGTTTTTT. Its protein is CASSRTQGEKLFF. The complete variable domain, with remaining parts taken from reference TRBV11-2 and TRBJ1-4, reads EAGVAQSPRYKIIEKRQSVAFWCNPISGHATLYWYQQILGQGPKLLIQFQNNGVVDDSQLPKDRFSAERLKGVDSTLKIQPAKLEDSAVYLCASSRTQGEKLFFGSGTQLSVL.

The rearrangement joins TRBV6-2 or TRBV6-3 to TRBJ2-1; possibly TRBD2 for D (6 bases). Germline V gives CDR1 MNHEY, CDR2 SVGEGT. The CDR3 consists of 14 residues. V lost 0 bases to trimming and J lost 5 bases, with 8 bases between them. As DNA, the CDR3 is TGTGCCAGCAGTTACTCGGGGAGGAACAATGAGCAGTTCTTC. The encoded protein is CASSYSGRNNEQFF.

The rearrangement links TRBV18 to TRBJ1-5; 7 bases line up with TRBD1. Germline V gene data show CDR1 as KGHSH and CDR2 as LQKENI. The CDR3 covers 13 residues. J lost 6 bases, V lost 4 bases, and 3 bases had no gene match. The CDR3: CASSQGAGQPQHF. The CDR3 bases are TGTGCCAGCTCACAGGGGGCGGGTCAGCCCCAGCATTTT.

The rearrangement uses TRBV2 and TRBJ2-5; D is possibly TRBD2 (6 bases). The V gene's germline CDR1 is SNHLY and CDR2 FYNNEI. V was shortened by 8 bases and J by 2 bases, with 12 bases between the two germline ends. The CDR3 is 13 amino acids. The CDR3 DNA follows: TGTGCCAGCGATGAGGCGGGGCAAGAGACCCAGTACTTC. Translated, it gives CASDEAGQETQYF.

This chain connects TRBV2 to TRBJ2-7; the match to TRBD2 covers 12 bases. Germline V lookup: CDR1 SNHLY, CDR2 FYNNEI. The V and J ends lost 8 bases and 6 bases, in that order; junction bases with no gene match: 8. The CDR3 totals 14 residues. CDR3 in DNA: TGTGCCAGCTACTTGACTAGCGGGAGTCTCGAGCAGTACTTC. It encodes CASYLTSGSLEQYF.

The chain couples TRBV6-5 to TRBJ1-6, with D hard to call. The germline V and J ends were trimmed by 3 bases and 7 bases, with 13 bases remaining between them. There are 15 residues in the CDR3. CDR1 MNHEY and CDR2 SVGAGI come from the germline V gene. The CDR3 protein is CASSYVQSLNSPLHF. CDR3 in DNA: TGTGCCAGCAGTTATGTACAGTCTCTGAATTCACCCCTCCACTTT.

CDR3 loop: CASSSTGWGYTF. CDR3 coding DNA: TGTGCCAGCAGTTCTACAGGCTGGGGCTACACCTTC. This chain joins TRBV6-5 and TRBJ1-2; the D gene is possibly TRBD1 (5 bases). The CDR3 extends over 12 amino acids. The V and J ends lost 4 bases and 8 bases respectively, with 11 bases between them. In germline, CDR1 is MNHEY, CDR2 SVGAGI.

The J gene is TRBJ2-6, the V gene TRBV5-1; 7 bases agree with TRBD1. CDR3 length: 16 residues. The junction had 3 bases not matched to a gene; V was cut back by 3 bases and J by 0 bases. Per germline, CDR1 SGHRS and CDR2 YFSETQ. The CDR3 reads CASSSDRLSGANVLTF. In DNA, the CDR3 is TGCGCCAGCAGCTCGGACAGGCTCTCTGGGGCCAACGTCCTGACTTTC.

The rearrangement links TRBV5-6 to TRBJ2-5; 11 bases align to TRBD2. The J segment lost 3 bases and the V segment lost 4 bases, leaving 2 bases of the junction unmatched. Germline V gene sequence: CDR1 SGHDT, CDR2 YYEEEE. The CDR3 covers 14 residues. Here the CDR3 reads CASSPGLAEETQYF. In DNA, the CDR3 is TGTGCCAGCAGCCCGGGACTAGCGGAAGAGACCCAGTACTTC.

The chain couples TRBV28 to TRBJ2-7; the match to TRBD1 covers 8 bases. From germline, CDR1 is MDHEN and CDR2 SYDVKM. This CDR3 comprises 14 residues. The ends lost 6 bases at V and 6 bases at J; junction bases unmatched: 10. The CDR3 nucleotides are TGTGCCAGCAGGACAACCGGGACAGGCGGCGAGCAGTACTTC. Amino acid sequence: CASRTTGTGGEQYF.

This chain connects TRBV5-1 to TRBJ1-2; the match to TRBD1 covers 12 bases. This CDR3 is built from 15 residues. Germline values: CDR1 SGHRS, CDR2 YFSETQ. V was clipped by 0 bases and J by 8 bases; unmatched bases: 5. This chain's CDR3 is CASSLAGTGGWGYTF. The CDR3 coding sequence is TGCGCCAGCAGCTTGGCCGGGACAGGGGGCTGGGGCTACACCTTC.